This is a list of T cell receptor beta chains from one sample in a study of control samples from healthy donors and cancer patients. The table came from immunoSEQ multiplex PCR; TCRdb's copy has only in-frame clones and leaves some out. The data contain tens of thousands of clones, about 88% of them singletons. Sequenced input: blood. These receptors all come from a woman in her 70s in good health. Both conserved end residues are part of each CDR3. Each record gives: D gene, clone size, CDR3 length, J gene, V gene, CDR3 DNA, CDR3 protein. D genes are given only for firm matches. The size field is filled for only some rows; it gives once, few, many or a size class.

.,.,15,TRBJ2-1,TRBV19,TGTGCCAGTAGTATGGGCGCTAGAGGGATCCATGAGCAGTTCTTC,CASSMGARGIHEQFF
TRBD1,.,15,TRBJ2-7,TRBV6-6,TGTGCCAGCAGTTACGGTGGGACAGGGACCTACGAGCAGTACTTC,CASSYGGTGTYEQYF
.,.,14,TRBJ1-1,TRBV5-6,TGTGCCAGCAGAGAAGGGGGGGCGAACACTGAAGCTTTCTTT,CASREGGANTEAFF
TRBD2,.,16,TRBJ2-1,TRBV14,TGTGCCAGCAGCCCCTCAGCGGGGGGCTTATACAATGAGCAGTTCTTC,CASSPSAGGLYNEQFF
.,.,11,TRBJ2-7,TRBV12-3/TRBV12-4,TGTGCCAGCAGTCAAGGGTACGAGCAGTACTTC,CASSQGYEQYF
.,.,14,TRBJ1-1,TRBV3-1/TRBV3-2,TGTGCCAGCAGCCAAGATGGGGGTGGCACTGAAGCTTTCTTT,CASSQDGGGTEAFF
TRBD1,once,16,TRBJ2-7,TRBV9,TGTGCCAGCAGCCCCCAGCCTACAGGGGGCGCGGGGGAGCAGTACTTC,CASSPQPTGGAGEQYF
.,.,15,TRBJ2-2,TRBV7-2,TGTGCCAGCAGCCCCAATCTCGGGGACACCGGGGAGCTGTTTTTT,CASSPNLGDTGELFF
.,.,17,TRBJ2-5,TRBV7-2,TGTGCCAGCAGCTCAGGAGGGCCCGGGGATCTAAAAGAGACCCAGTACTTC,CASSSGGPGDLKETQYF
.,.,11,TRBJ2-5,TRBV5-4,TGTGCCAGCAGCTTGGAGGAGACCCAGTACTTC,CASSLEETQYF
.,.,13,TRBJ1-1,TRBV24-1,TGTGCCACCAGGGCCTCGGTGGGGACGCGAGCTTTCTTT,CATRASVGTRAFF
.,once,16,TRBJ2-1,TRBV4-1,TGCGCCAGCAGCCAAGTGGGGAGAAAATCCTACAATGAGCAGTTCTTC,CASSQVGRKSYNEQFF
TRBD1,.,14,TRBJ1-1,TRBV19,TGTGCCAGTAGTATGAGGGGGCGGAACGCTGAAGCTTTCTTT,CASSMRGRNAEAFF
TRBD1,.,16,TRBJ1-4,TRBV3-1/TRBV3-2,TGTGCCAGCAGTCCCGGGACAGCTAGCAACAATGAAAAACTGTTTTTT,CASSPGTASNNEKLFF
.,.,10,TRBJ1-1,TRBV12-3/TRBV12-4,TGTGCCAGCAAAGACAGTGCGTTGTTCTTT,CASKDSALFF
.,.,14,TRBJ2-3,TRBV27,TGTGCCAGCGGAAGAAGACTATTCACAGATACGCAGTATTTT,CASGRRLFTDTQYF
.,once,11,TRBJ1-1,TRBV2,TGTGCCAGCAGGCCCCAGGGTGTAGCTTTCTTT,CASRPQGVAFF
TRBD1,.,16,TRBJ2-2,TRBV7-9,TGTGCCAGCAGCTTAGAACAGGGGGCTTCCACCGGGGAGCTGTTTTTT,CASSLEQGASTGELFF
.,.,10,TRBJ1-1,TRBV10-1,TGCGCCGGAGGGAACACTGAAGCTTTCTTT,CAGGNTEAFF
.,.,17,TRBJ1-3,TRBV3-1/TRBV3-2,TGTGCCAGCAGCCAGATGGGGCAGGCCTTATCTGGAAACACCATATATTTT,CASSQMGQALSGNTIYF
TRBD1,once,14,TRBJ2-1,TRBV10-3,TGTGCCATCAGCCCCCATGGGACAGACAATGAGCAGTTCTTC,CAISPHGTDNEQFF
.,once,17,TRBJ2-2,TRBV5-4,TGTGCCAGCAGCTTGGGGGGGGACGTGGTCAACACCGGGGAGCTGTTTTTT,CASSLGGDVVNTGELFF
.,.,13,TRBJ1-5,TRBV4-1,TGCGCCATCGGGGACGGGAAAAATCAGCCCCAGCATTTT,CAIGDGKNQPQHF
.,.,15,TRBJ1-1,TRBV5-5,TGTGCCAGCAGCACGGCCGGGACGGGGAACACTGAAGCTTTCTTT,CASSTAGTGNTEAFF
.,.,13,TRBJ1-4,TRBV7-2,TGTGCCAGCAGCTTGACCAGGAATGAAAAACTGTTTTTT,CASSLTRNEKLFF
.,.,13,TRBJ1-5,TRBV25-1,TGTGCCAGCAGTGGTGGCTGGAATCAGCCCCAGCATTTT,CASSGGWNQPQHF
TRBD2,.,16,TRBJ2-2,TRBV3-1/TRBV3-2,TGTGCCAGCAGCGACACGGACGGGAGGGAGTACGGGGAGCTGTTTTTT,CASSDTDGREYGELFF
TRBD1,.,17,TRBJ1-3,TRBV5-4,TGTGCCAGCAGCACAGGGACAGACACGACCTCTGGAAACACCATATATTTT,CASSTGTDTTSGNTIYF
.,.,15,TRBJ1-1,TRBV5-1,TGCGCCAGCAGCAGCTCCAATCGGGGAGCTACGGAGGCTTTCTTT,CASSSSNRGATEAFF
.,.,13,TRBJ2-1,TRBV2,TGTGCCAGCAGTGAAAGTTCCTACAATGAGCAGTTCTTC,CASSESSYNEQFF
.,.,16,TRBJ2-1,TRBV27,TGTGCCAGCAGTTCCCTCCCCGACATCTCCTACAATGAGCAGTTCTTC,CASSSLPDISYNEQFF
TRBD1,.,15,TRBJ1-1,TRBV27,TGTGCCAGCAGTCGCACCGGGACAGTGAACACTGAAGCTTTCTTT,CASSRTGTVNTEAFF